These 19 T cell receptor beta chains were sequenced from one sample in a study of T cells in localized non-small cell lung cancer. Assay used: immunoSEQ multiplex PCR; TCRdb lists only in-frame clones, some missing. The sample holds about 1,400 clones, 30% to 40% seen once. Specimen: lung tumor tissue, collected before any cancer treatment. The receptor set was obtained from a male donor at least 60 years old with stage I squamous cell lung carcinoma.

This clone is categorized as medium-sized. The chain carries TRBV23-1 and TRBJ1-2; 7 nucleotides match TRBD1. Being an ORF, TRBV23-1 has a function that is uncertain. The CDR3 extends over 15 amino acids. J was trimmed by 3 bases and V by 6 bases; bases with no gene match: 10. The CDR3 DNA reads as TGCGCCAGCAGCCAAGGGGAAGGGGGCGACTATGGCTACACCTTC. This gives the protein CASSQGEGGDYGYTF.

The chain couples TRBV28 to TRBJ1-3; D unresolved. V lost 7 bases and J lost 0, with 13 bases in between. Germline V gene data show CDR1 as MDHEN and CDR2 as SYDVKM. CDR3 length: 15 amino acids. For the CDR3, the DNA is TGTGCCAGCAAAGGTATCCGCCGCTCTGGAAACACCATATATTTT. It codes for CASKGIRRSGNTIYF.

The V gene is TRBV30, the J gene TRBJ2-3, with D perhaps matching TRBD1 (6 bases). The CDR3 is 13 residues long. Trimming stripped 2 bases from V and 1 base from J, with 7 bases between. The germline CDR1 and CDR2 sequences are GTSNPN and SVGIG (reference sequence). The CDR3 nucleotides are TGTGCCTGGAGTCGACAGGGCACAGATACGCAGTATTTT. This translates into CAWSRQGTDTQYF.

This chain joins TRBV28 and TRBJ2-3; D is ambiguous. Germline loops: CDR1 MDHEN, CDR2 SYDVKM. This CDR3 is 14 amino acids long. V dropped 6 bases and J dropped 2 bases, with 12 bases sitting between them. CDR3 loop: CASSLLPPTDTQYF. CDR3 DNA: TGTGCCAGCAGCCTCCTCCCCCCCACAGATACGCAGTATTTT.

In this sample, this clone turned up a few times. The J gene is TRBJ2-1, the V gene TRBV9, with TRBD1 matching 9 bases. The CDR3 contains 16 residues. Germline CDR1 SGDLS, CDR2 YYNGEE. With V trimmed by 0 bases and J by 5 bases, 6 bases remained unmatched. DNA for the CDR3: TGTGCCAGCAGCGTAGTTGCGGGACAGGGAAACAATGAGCAGTTCTTC. Its translation: CASSVVAGQGNNEQFF.

The genes are TRBV18 and TRBJ2-3, with 8 bases aligning to TRBD2. This CDR3 spans 16 amino acids. V was pared by 2 bases and J by 4 bases, with 8 bases of the junction left unmatched. Per germline, CDR1 KGHSH and CDR2 LQKENI. This CDR3 is CASSPSASGSADTQYF. CDR3 in DNA: TGTGCCAGCTCACCATCCGCAAGCGGGAGCGCAGATACGCAGTATTTT. Full variable domain (rest looked up from reference TRBV18 and TRBJ2-3): NAGVMQNPRHLVRRRGQEARLRCSPMKGHSHVYWYRQLPEEGLKFMVYLQKENIIDESGMPKERFSAEFPKEGPSILRIQQVVRGDSAAYFCASSPSASGSADTQYFGPGTRLTVL.

This sequence joins TRBV30 and TRBJ1-4, with 7 bases aligning to TRBD1. CDR3 length: 13 amino acids. Germline V CDR1 and CDR2: GTSNPN, SVGIG (reference sequence). After removal of 2 bases from V and 5 bases from J, the junction contained 2 bases not matched to a gene. CDR3 bases: TGTGCCTGGAGTACACAGGGGAATGAAAAACTGTTTTTT. Its translation: CAWSTQGNEKLFF.

This clone was found a few times. The V gene is TRBV30, the J gene TRBJ1-2; 8 bases map to TRBD1. CDR1 GTSNPN and CDR2 SVGIG come from the germline V gene (reference sequence). CDR3 length: 13 amino acids. The V and J ends lost 3 bases and 8 bases, in that order; junction bases with no gene match: 8. The chain's CDR3 is CAWRQGDASGYTF. CDR3 DNA: TGTGCCTGGAGACAGGGGGATGCCTCCGGCTACACCTTC.

This clone was detected only a few times. The chain recombines TRBV9 with TRBJ2-3; perhaps D is TRBD1 or TRBD2 (5 bases each). CDR3 size: 14 residues. Deletions cut 4 bases from V and 6 bases from J, with 15 bases between. The germline V gene has CDR1 SGDLS and CDR2 YYNGEE. DNA of the CDR3: TGTGCCAGCAGCTTCCAGGGAGTGTGGGATACGCAGTATTTT. Translated: CASSFQGVWDTQYF.

The chain has TRBV9 and TRBJ2-1; TRBD2 matches 16 bases. Looked up from germline, CDR1 is SGDLS and CDR2 is YYNGEE. V was pared by 4 bases and J by 15 bases, with 7 bases of the junction left unmatched. The CDR3 totals 14 residues. CDR3 DNA: TGTGCCAGCAGCACAGGGACTAGCGGGAGGGTGGGGTTCTTC. Translating gives CASSTGTSGRVGFF.

CDR3 protein: CASSFLRTGGDGTEAFF. CDR3 nucleotide sequence: TGTGCCAGCAGTTTCCTCCGGACAGGGGGCGACGGAACTGAAGCTTTCTTT. V gene TRBV6-8 combines with J gene TRBJ1-1; 11 nucleotides align to TRBD1. This CDR3 is 17 amino acids long. The ends lost 4 bases at V and 5 bases at J; junction bases unmatched: 12. The germline V gene has CDR1 MNHGY and CDR2 SAAAGT.

This clone is medium-sized (0.01 to 0.1%). The gene calls are TRBV11-3 and TRBJ2-5; 10 positions agree with TRBD2. Trimming cost V 4 bases and J 5 bases; bases outside gene matches: 10. The CDR3 has 16 amino acids. The germline gives CDR1 SGHNT, CDR2 YENEEA. CDR3 nucleotides: TGTGCCAGCAGCTCTGTCCCAACTAGCGGGATCGAGACCCAGTACTTC. Translation gives CASSSVPTSGIETQYF.

The V gene is TRBV9, the J gene TRBJ1-2, with 7 bases fitting TRBD1. The germline V gene encodes CDR1 SGDLS and CDR2 YYNGEE. CDR3 length: 13 residues. V dropped 6 bases and J dropped 6; count of bases not matched to a gene: 8. CDR3 amino acids: CASTSGTADGYTF. For the CDR3, the DNA is TGTGCCAGCACCTCGGGGACAGCTGATGGCTACACCTTC. The variable domain in full, completed from reference TRBV9 and TRBJ1-2, reads DSGVTQTPKHLITATGQRVTLRCSPRSGDLSVYWYQQSLDQGLQFLIQYYNGEERAKGNILERFSAQQFPDLHSELNLSSLELGDSALYFCASTSGTADGYTFGSGTRLTVV.

This sequence joins TRBV6-8 and TRBJ1-2, with 9 bases lining up with TRBD1. Germline CDR1 and CDR2: MNHGY and SAAAGT. The CDR3 totals 13 residues. V lost 8 bases, J lost 6 bases, and 7 bases stayed unmatched. The CDR3 loop reads CASRPRDRDGYTF. The CDR3 DNA reads as TGTGCCAGCCGCCCCCGGGACAGGGATGGCTACACCTTC.

The table lists this clone with a few counts. The chain employs TRBV28 and TRBJ1-5, with 9 bases aligning to TRBD1. V shed 7 bases, J shed 6 bases, and the junction held 7 bases outside the gene matches. Germline-derived CDR1 and CDR2 are MDHEN and SYDVKM. The CDR3 runs to 14 residues. The DNA of the CDR3 is TGTGCCAGCACCGAGACAGGGGGTGTTCAGCCCCAGCATTTT. Amino acid sequence: CASTETGGVQPQHF.

This clone has only a few counts. This sequence joins TRBV29-1 and TRBJ1-2, with D perhaps TRBD1 (5 bases). Trimming took off 4 bases at V and 8 bases at J, with 26 bases between the two ends. The CDR3 contains 16 residues. Germline CDR1 and CDR2: SQVTM and ANQGSEA. In nucleotides, the CDR3 is TGCAGCGTTGGGGGGAGCGGTCGTGGGAGGGGCGGCGGCTACACCTTC. Its translation: CSVGGSGRGRGGGYTF.

The chain couples TRBV6-8 to TRBJ2-1; TRBD1 matches 7 bases. V dropped 4 bases and J dropped 6; count of bases not matched to a gene: 6. The V gene's germline CDR1 is MNHGY and CDR2 SAAAGT. The CDR3 length is 14 residues. The CDR3 nucleotides are TGTGCCAGCAGTTCCACGACAGGGACCAATGAGCAGTTCTTC. Protein sequence: CASSSTTGTNEQFF.

This clone was detected a few times. The gene calls are TRBV6-7 and TRBJ2-7, with 7 bases fitting TRBD2. TRBV6-7 counts as an open reading frame of uncertain function. V was clipped by 8 bases and J by 5 bases; unmatched bases: 12. The CDR3 covers 14 residues. CDR3 nucleotide sequence: TGTGCCAGCTCCGGTGCGGGGGAAGGTGACGAGCAGTACTTC. Translated, it gives CASSGAGEGDEQYF.

The chain combines TRBV19 with TRBJ1-5; no clear D. This CDR3 contains 16 residues. Germline-derived CDR1 and CDR2 are LNHDA and SQIVND (reference sequence). V was clipped by 5 bases and J by 0 bases, with 14 bases between them. The CDR3 loop is CASSPPGPYSNQPQHF. The CDR3 nucleotides read TGTGCCAGTAGTCCCCCCGGGCCGTATAGCAATCAGCCCCAGCATTTT. The variable domain in full, with the rest retrieved from reference TRBV19 and TRBJ1-5, is DGGITQSPKYLFRKEGQNVTLSCEQNLNHDAMYWYRQDPGQGLRLIYYSQIVNDFQKGDIAEGYSVSREKKESFPLTVTSAQKNPTAFYLCASSPPGPYSNQPQHFGDGTRLSIL.